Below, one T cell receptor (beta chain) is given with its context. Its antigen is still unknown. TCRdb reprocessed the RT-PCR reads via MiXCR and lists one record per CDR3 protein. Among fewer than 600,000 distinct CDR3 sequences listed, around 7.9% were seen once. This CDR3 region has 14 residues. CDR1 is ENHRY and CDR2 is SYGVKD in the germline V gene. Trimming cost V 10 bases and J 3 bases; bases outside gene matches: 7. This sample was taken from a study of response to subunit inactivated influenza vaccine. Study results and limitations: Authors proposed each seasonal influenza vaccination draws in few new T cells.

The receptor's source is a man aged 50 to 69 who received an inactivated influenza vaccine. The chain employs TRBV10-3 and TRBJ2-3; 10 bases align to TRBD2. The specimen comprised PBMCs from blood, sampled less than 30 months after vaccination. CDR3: CATLEGLATDTQYF. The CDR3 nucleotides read TGTGCCACCCTGGAGGGACTAGCGACAGATACGCAGTATTTT.